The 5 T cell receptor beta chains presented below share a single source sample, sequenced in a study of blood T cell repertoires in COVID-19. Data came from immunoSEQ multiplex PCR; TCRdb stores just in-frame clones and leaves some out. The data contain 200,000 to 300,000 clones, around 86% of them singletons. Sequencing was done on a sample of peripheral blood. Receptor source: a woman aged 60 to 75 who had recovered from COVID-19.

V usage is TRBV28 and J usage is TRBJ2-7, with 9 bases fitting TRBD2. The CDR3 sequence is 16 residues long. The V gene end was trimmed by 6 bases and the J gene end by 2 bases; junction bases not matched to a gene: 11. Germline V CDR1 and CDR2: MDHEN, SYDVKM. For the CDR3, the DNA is TGTGCCAGCAGAGCCCCGAGGACTAGCGTTCCCTACGAGCAGTACTTC. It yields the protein CASRAPRTSVPYEQYF.

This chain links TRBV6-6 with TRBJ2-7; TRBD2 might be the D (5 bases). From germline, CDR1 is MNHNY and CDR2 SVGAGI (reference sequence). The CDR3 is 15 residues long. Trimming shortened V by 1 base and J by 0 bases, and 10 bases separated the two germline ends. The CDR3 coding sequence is TGTGCCAGCAGTTACTTAGGACGGGGCTCCTACGAGCAGTACTTC. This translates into CASSYLGRGSYEQYF.

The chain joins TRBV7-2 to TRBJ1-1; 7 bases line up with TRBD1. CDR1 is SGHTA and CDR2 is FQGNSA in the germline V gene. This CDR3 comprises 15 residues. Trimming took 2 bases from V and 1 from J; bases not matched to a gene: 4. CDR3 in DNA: TGTGCCAGCAGCTTATTTCCAGGGGGGAACACTGAAGCTTTCTTT. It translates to CASSLFPGGNTEAFF.

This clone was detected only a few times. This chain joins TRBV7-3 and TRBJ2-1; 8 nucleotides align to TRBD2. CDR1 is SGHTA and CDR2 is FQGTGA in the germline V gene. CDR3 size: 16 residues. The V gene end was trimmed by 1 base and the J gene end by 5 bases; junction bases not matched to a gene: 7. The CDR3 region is CASSLKGTRDHNEQFF. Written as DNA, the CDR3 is TGTGCCAGCAGCTTAAAGGGGACTAGAGACCACAATGAGCAGTTCTTC.

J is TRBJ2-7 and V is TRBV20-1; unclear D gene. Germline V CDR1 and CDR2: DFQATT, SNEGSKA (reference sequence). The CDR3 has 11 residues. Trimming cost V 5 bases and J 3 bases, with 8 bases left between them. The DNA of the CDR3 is TGCAGTGCTTCCTCTCGCTACGAGCAGTACTTC. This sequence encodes CSASSRYEQYF.